A single sample is the source of the 24 T cell receptor beta chains below, sequenced in a study of OX40 agonist ivuxolimab in advanced cancers. Data came from immunoSEQ multiplex PCR; TCRdb stores just in-frame clones and leaves some out. This sample has roughly 93,000 clones, with around 80% found just once. The specimen comprised CD4+ or CD8+ T cells sorted from blood, sampled in a trial of the OX40 agonist ivuxolimab. The source of these receptors is an adult with an advanced solid tumor such as melanoma, head and neck, liver or kidney cancer.

The chain has TRBV19 and TRBJ1-1; D might be TRBD1 (5 bases). CDR1 is LNHDA and CDR2 is SQIVND in the germline V gene (reference sequence). The CDR3 is 14 residues long. V was shortened by 3 bases and J by 0 bases, with 8 bases between the two germline ends. The CDR3 nucleotides are TGTGCCAGTAGTATCCGGGGGATGAACACTGAAGCTTTCTTT. It specifies CASSIRGMNTEAFF.

The sample holds one count of this clone. The chain uses TRBV27 and TRBJ2-5, with a tentative D call TRBD1 (6 bases). The CDR3 spans 15 residues. CDR1 MNHEY and CDR2 SMNVEV come from the germline V gene (reference sequence). V was shortened by 5 bases and J by 5 bases, with 18 bases between the two germline ends. The CDR3 DNA reads TGTGCCAGCAGTAAGGCCCTGACAGGTGCGGAGACCCAGTACTTC. Translation: CASSKALTGAETQYF.

This chain uses TRBV7-2 with TRBJ1-1; the match to TRBD1 covers 7 bases. Germline V gene lookup returns CDR1 SGHTA and CDR2 FQGNSA. V lost 4 bases, J lost 4 bases, and 3 bases stayed unmatched. The CDR3 has 13 residues. The CDR3 coding sequence is TGTGCCAGCAGCTCACAGGGGACCACTGAAGCTTTCTTT. Translated: CASSSQGTTEAFF.

The chain links TRBV25-1 to TRBJ1-5; D is perhaps TRBD1 (6 bases). The CDR3 is 13 residues long. The germline gives CDR1 MGHDK, CDR2 SYGVNS. Trimming removed 8 bases at V and 2 bases at J, with 10 bases between. The CDR3 bases are TGTGCCAGCTCAGGGGTCGGCAATCAGCCCCAGCATTTT. Protein product: CASSGVGNQPQHF. The variable domain in full, completed from reference TRBV25-1 and TRBJ1-5, reads EADIYQTPRYLVIGTGKKITLECSQTMGHDKMYWYQQDPGMELHLIHYSYGVNSTEKGDLSSESTVSRIRTEHFPLTLESARPSHTSQYLCASSGVGNQPQHFGDGTRLSIL.

V is TRBV5-1 and J is TRBJ1-1; D may be TRBD1 (5 bases). V gave up 0 bases and J gave up 4 bases, with 13 bases separating them. CDR3 size: 15 residues. Germline-derived CDR1 and CDR2 are SGHRS and YFSETQ. In DNA, the CDR3 is TGCGCCAGCAGCTTGGAGGCGGCAGGGAGCACTGAAGCTTTCTTT. Translation: CASSLEAAGSTEAFF.

The chain employs TRBV2 and TRBJ2-1, with a tentative D call TRBD1 (6 bases). Between the trimmed V and J ends, which lost 8 bases and 0 bases, there was a span of 11 bases. CDR1 SNHLY and CDR2 FYNNEI come from the germline V gene. The CDR3 has 14 residues. Here the CDR3 DNA reads TGTGCCAGCGGCGGACAGAGCTCCTACAATGAGCAGTTCTTC. This gives the protein CASGGQSSYNEQFF. The complete variable domain, with remaining parts taken from reference TRBV2 and TRBJ2-1, reads EPEVTQTPSHQVTQMGQEVILRCVPISNHLYFYWYRQILGQKVEFLVSFYNNEISEKSEIFDDQFSVERPDGSNFTLKIRSTKLEDSAMYFCASGGQSSYNEQFFGPGTRLTVL.

The chain combines TRBV27 with TRBJ2-7, with 10 bases identical to TRBD1. The CDR3 totals 16 residues. With V trimmed by 4 bases and J by 5 bases, 11 bases remained unmatched. Looked up from germline, CDR1 is MNHEY and CDR2 is SMNVEV (reference sequence). DNA of the CDR3: TGTGCCAGCAGTTCTCCTTCCCGGGACAGGGGCCACGAGCAGTACTTC. It specifies CASSSPSRDRGHEQYF.

This clone was recorded once. The rearrangement uses TRBV11-3 and TRBJ1-1; D is undetermined. Trimming took 4 bases from V and 7 from J, leaving 10 bases between them. This CDR3 contains 12 residues. The germline CDR1 and CDR2 sequences are SGHNT and YENEEA. The CDR3 coding sequence is TGTGCCAGCAGCTCCCGGCGAGGTGAAGCTTTCTTT. This codes for CASSSRRGEAFF.

The chain couples TRBV13 to TRBJ2-7; 11 bases line up with TRBD2. This CDR3 contains 15 residues. V was pared by 5 bases and J by 5 bases, with 8 bases of the junction left unmatched. Germline loops: CDR1 PRHDT, CDR2 FYEKMQ (reference sequence). In DNA, the CDR3 is TGTGCCAGCAGCCACCTCCGACTAGCGGGAAACGAGCAGTACTTC. It translates to CASSHLRLAGNEQYF.

The V and J genes are TRBV7-9 and TRBJ2-7, with 8 positions matching TRBD1. The CDR3 is made up of 14 amino acids. From germline, CDR1 is SEHNR and CDR2 FQNEAQ (reference sequence). The V segment lost 3 bases and the J segment 3 bases; nucleotides outside the gene matches: 4. In DNA, the CDR3 is TGTGCCAGCAGCTTTGGGACAGGTGACTACGAGCAGTACTTC. Its translation: CASSFGTGDYEQYF.

This sequence joins TRBV6-5 and TRBJ1-1; weak D call: TRBD1 (5 bases). This CDR3 comprises 15 residues. Germline CDR1 MNHEY, CDR2 SVGAGI. V was trimmed by 0 bases and J by 2 bases, leaving 10 bases between them. CDR3 sequence: CASSYSAGQNTEAFF. The CDR3 nucleotides read TGTGCCAGCAGTTACTCAGCAGGGCAAAACACTGAAGCTTTCTTT.

The chain links TRBV5-5 to TRBJ1-6; D is uncertain. Between the trimmed V and J ends, which lost 5 bases and 7 bases, there was a span of 19 bases. CDR1 SGHKS and CDR2 YYEKEE come from the germline V gene (reference sequence). This CDR3 contains 16 residues. This CDR3 is CASRWTEGNRNSPLHF. The CDR3 DNA follows: TGTGCCAGCAGATGGACCGAAGGGAATAGAAATTCACCCCTCCACTTT.

The chain carries TRBV10-1 and TRBJ2-7; weak D call: TRBD1 (5 bases). The germline gives CDR1 WNHNN, CDR2 SYGVQD (reference sequence). The CDR3 spans 14 residues. The ends were cut back, 5 bases at V and 4 bases at J, with 15 bases in the middle. Here the CDR3 DNA reads TGCGCCAGCAGTCCAGACAAAGGGGCGTACGAGCAGTACTTC. It yields the protein CASSPDKGAYEQYF.

The chain uses TRBV18 and TRBJ2-1; 7 bases map to TRBD2. V lost 2 bases to trimming and J lost 5 bases; unmatched junction nucleotides: 6. CDR3 length equals 15 residues. Germline V gives CDR1 KGHSH, CDR2 LQKENI. DNA for the CDR3: TGTGCCAGCTCACCATTAAGCGGGAAAAACAATGAGCAGTTCTTC. Translated: CASSPLSGKNNEQFF.

The chain is built from TRBV27 and TRBJ2-1, with D perhaps TRBD1 or TRBD2 (5 bases each). V shed 8 bases and J shed 6 bases, with 14 bases lying between them. The CDR3 consists of 13 residues. CDR1 and CDR2 from the germline V gene are MNHEY and SMNVEV (reference sequence). For the CDR3, the DNA is TGTGCCAGCGGGGGTCCGATCACCAATGAGCAGTTCTTC. Protein sequence: CASGGPITNEQFF.

This chain uses TRBV6-5 with TRBJ2-1, with D hard to call. CDR3 size: 15 residues. V was clipped by 2 bases and J by 0 bases, with 8 bases between them. Per the germline V gene, CDR1 is MNHEY and CDR2 is SVGAGI. CDR3 DNA: TGTGCCAGCAGTTACAGAGACTTCTCCTACAATGAGCAGTTCTTC. Its translation is CASSYRDFSYNEQFF.

The genes are TRBV9 and TRBJ1-1; 7 bases map to TRBD1. V shed 5 bases and J 1 base; nucleotides not matched to a gene: 5. Germline V gene sequence: CDR1 SGDLS, CDR2 YYNGEE. This CDR3 comprises 14 residues. The DNA for the CDR3 is TGTGCCAGCAGGGACGACAGGGAGAACACTGAAGCTTTCTTT. Residues: CASRDDRENTEAFF.

This chain joins TRBV6-1 and TRBJ1-1; 10 bases agree with TRBD1. V lost 4 bases and J lost 2; bases outside the gene matches: 10. Per the germline V gene, CDR1 is MNHNS and CDR2 is SASEGT. The CDR3 covers 17 residues. CDR3 nucleotides: TGTGCCAGCAGTGGTAGACAGGGGGCTAATTTCAACACTGAAGCTTTCTTT. Translation gives CASSGRQGANFNTEAFF.

The gene calls are TRBV6-5 and TRBJ2-3, with no clear D. CDR1 MNHEY and CDR2 SVGAGI come from the germline V gene. The length of the CDR3 is 15 residues. V was cut by 2 bases and J by 4 bases, with 13 bases left in between. The CDR3 is CASSYRGDPADTQYF. Here the CDR3 DNA reads TGTGCCAGCAGTTACCGTGGGGATCCCGCAGATACGCAGTATTTT.

V and J are TRBV10-3 and TRBJ2-2; D is unresolved. V was pared by 6 bases and J by 8 bases, with 13 bases between. This CDR3 spans 13 amino acids. CDR1 is ENHRY and CDR2 is SYGVKD in the germline V gene. The CDR3 sequence is CAISAEWVGELFF. The CDR3 nucleotides read TGTGCCATCAGCGCAGAGTGGGTGGGGGAGCTGTTTTTT.

The rearrangement joins TRBV4-2 to TRBJ2-1; D not certain. Germline V gene data show CDR1 as LGHNA and CDR2 as YNFKEQ. This CDR3 has 13 residues. V lost 2 bases and J lost 8, with 10 bases in between. The CDR3 sequence: CASSQSALHEQFF. CDR3 nucleotide sequence: TGTGCCAGCAGCCAATCCGCCCTGCATGAGCAGTTCTTC.

V gene TRBV5-1 combines with J gene TRBJ1-1; D is unresolved. Deletions cut 2 bases from V and 1 base from J, with 6 bases between. The V gene's germline CDR1 is SGHRS and CDR2 YFSETQ. There are 13 residues in the CDR3. CDR3 coding DNA: TGCGCCAGCAGCTTACAAAGGAACACTGAAGCTTTCTTT. This translates into CASSLQRNTEAFF.

DNA for the CDR3: TGTGCCATCAGTGAAGCGGTGAAGGGTGCGGCAGATTACGAGCAGTACTTC. Its translation: CAISEAVKGAADYEQYF. This chain joins TRBV10-3 and TRBJ2-7; tentative D call: TRBD2 (5 bases). Trimming took off 3 bases at V and 4 bases at J, with 22 bases between the two ends. The CDR3 is made up of 17 amino acids. CDR1 is ENHRY and CDR2 is SYGVKD in the germline V gene.

The chain has TRBV5-8 and TRBJ2-3; 8 bases map to TRBD1. Germline V gene lookup returns CDR1 SGHTS and CDR2 YDEGEE. The CDR3 has 16 amino acids. Trimming at V came to 0 bases and at J to 0 bases, leaving 3 bases not matched to a gene. In nucleotides, the CDR3 is TGTGCCAGCAGCTTGGGACAGGGGTTCAGCACAGATACGCAGTATTTT. Translation: CASSLGQGFSTDTQYF. Filled out from reference TRBV5-8 and TRBJ2-3, the complete variable domain reads EAGVTQSPTHLIKTRGQQATLRCSPISGHTSVYWYQQALGLGLQFLLWYDEGEERNRGNFPPRFSGRQFPNYSSELNVNALELEDSALYLCASSLGQGFSTDTQYFGPGTRLTVL.